This TCR beta chain was sequenced during a study of T-cell memory formation after mild COVID-19. Whole-study context: There were largely donor-specific TCR clusters.

5'RACE with constant-segment primers yielded barcoded, UMI-tagged TCR alpha and TCR beta cDNA libraries. TCRdb reanalysed the 5' RACE reads using MiXCR and keeps one entry per CDR3 protein. The sample has 350,000 to 450,000 distinct CDR3 sequences; around 18% are singletons. Study-level findings and limits: Pre-infection memory contained some responding clones, which suggested that cross-reactive memory had joined. SARS-CoV-2 specificity of second-wave clones peaking day 37 was unconfirmed.

With respect to this clonotype: Its antigen remains unidentified.

CDR1 and CDR2 (germline): KGHDR, SFDVKD. This CDR3 has 15 residues. J gave up 3 bases and V 7 bases, and 4 bases lay outside the gene matches. The sequenced material came from PBMCs or a T cell subset sorted from them (not recorded which). The sequence came from an adult woman who had mild COVID-19 (a few samples of this study predate the infection). Cell type and time point are not known. The chain recombines TRBV24-1 with TRBJ2-3; 12 nucleotides agree with TRBD1. CDR3 sequence reads: CATRPGQGATDTQYF. The DNA for the CDR3 is TGTGCCACCAGACCGGGACAGGGGGCGACAGATACGCAGTATTTT.